This T cell receptor beta chain was captured in a study of OX40 agonist ivuxolimab in advanced cancers. About the investigation overall: Ivuxolimab, which targeted the costimulatory receptor OX40 (CD134), was an agonistic, fully human IgG2 monoclonal antibody. Intravenous ivuxolimab was administered to patients every 2 weeks at six dose levels: 0.01, 0.1, 0.3, 1.5, 3 and 10 mg/kg. Of the roughly 52 patients in dose escalation, about 20 had hepatocellular carcinoma, about 15 had melanoma, 9 had renal cell carcinoma and 9 had head and neck cancer. The dose-escalation cohort was about 86% male with a mean age of about 60 years, ranging from roughly 23 to 90. Prior anti-PD-1, anti-PD-L1 or anti-CTLA-4 therapy was permitted, and roughly two fifths of dose-escalation patients had received checkpoint inhibitors. Partial responses occurred in three dose-escalation patients: two with cutaneous melanoma and one with hepatocellular carcinoma. The purpose of peripheral TCRbeta sequencing was to test whether ivuxolimab changed TCR sequence diversity and led to clonal T-cell expansion. The paper describes the monotherapy dose-escalation part (N ≈ 49 patients) of the phase I trial of ivuxolimab. Findings and caveats that apply to the study as a whole: After ivuxolimab, CD8+ T cells had more expanded clones than CD4+ T cells on average. Clonal expansion of both CD4+ and CD8+ blood T cells was observed from baseline to week 6 at doses 0.1 to 3.0 mg/kg. In the 0.1-3.0 mg/kg groups, partial responders had among the lowest normalized peripheral clonal expansion, particularly in CD8+ T cells. Which antigens the clonally expanded peripheral T cells were specific for was not determined. Low levels of normalized T-cell clonal expansion were also seen in some nonresponding patients.

For sequencing of the TCRbeta CDR3 region, genomic DNA was extracted from the sorted cells. The immunoSEQ Assay was used for sequencing of TCRbeta CDR3 regions. Imported from immuneACCESS, the table was reduced by TCRdb to in-frame sequences with V and J called. These copies leave out some clones; in studies compared against another copy, an unresolved V gene accounts for under half, and the cause of the remainder is not known. This sample lists 30,000 to 50,000 clones; around nine tenths were detected once. The ten largest make up over 0.55% of the sample. Patients with autoimmune disease history or receiving systemic immunosuppression were excluded from the trial. Peripheral blood for TCR sequencing was drawn from every dose cohort at baseline, at cycle 4 day 1 and at cycle 7 day 1. Samples were obtained from an open-label, multicenter, first-in-human phase I dose-escalation trial of ivuxolimab. The trial enrolled adults with locally advanced or metastatic head and neck squamous cell, hepatocellular, melanoma or renal cell carcinoma. Before TCR sequencing, CD4+ T cells and CD8+ T cells were sorted from peripheral blood as separate populations.

Including cysteine and phenylalanine, the CDR3 has 19 amino acids. The CDR3 DNA has 57 bases and is translated from base 1. Unmatched junction bases come to 22, with V trimmed by 6 bases and J by 5 bases. The germline V gene yields SGHAT for CDR1 and FQNNGV for CDR2. About this clone itself: What this receptor recognizes is not known. Qualities for individual bases were not recorded, and no much larger clone is one base off.

The sequence derives from an adult with an advanced solid tumor such as melanoma, head and neck, liver or kidney cancer. The chain is assembled from TRBV11-2 and TRBJ2-1, and TRBD2 aligns with 7 junction nucleotides. The sample here was CD4+ or CD8+ T cells sorted from blood, taken in a trial of the OX40 agonist ivuxolimab. The CDR3 protein is CASSSDGIPRGGVNNEQFF. The sequence in DNA is TGTGCCAGCAGTTCAGACGGGATACCACGGGGAGGGGTTAACAATGAGCAGTTCTTC.